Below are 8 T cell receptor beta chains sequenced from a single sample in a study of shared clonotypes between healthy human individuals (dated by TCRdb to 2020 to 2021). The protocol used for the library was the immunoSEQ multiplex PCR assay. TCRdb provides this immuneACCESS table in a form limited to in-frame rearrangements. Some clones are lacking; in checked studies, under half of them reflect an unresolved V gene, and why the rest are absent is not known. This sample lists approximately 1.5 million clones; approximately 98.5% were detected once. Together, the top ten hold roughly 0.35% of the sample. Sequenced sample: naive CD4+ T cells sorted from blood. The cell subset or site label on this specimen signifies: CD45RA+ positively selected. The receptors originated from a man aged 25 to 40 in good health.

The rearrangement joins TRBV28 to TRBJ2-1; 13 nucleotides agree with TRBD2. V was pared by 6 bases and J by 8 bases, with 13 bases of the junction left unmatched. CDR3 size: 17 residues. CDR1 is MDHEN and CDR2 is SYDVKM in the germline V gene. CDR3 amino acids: CASSSKSGLAGDHEQFF. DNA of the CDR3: TGTGCCAGCAGCTCCAAAAGCGGACTAGCGGGAGATCATGAGCAGTTCTTC.

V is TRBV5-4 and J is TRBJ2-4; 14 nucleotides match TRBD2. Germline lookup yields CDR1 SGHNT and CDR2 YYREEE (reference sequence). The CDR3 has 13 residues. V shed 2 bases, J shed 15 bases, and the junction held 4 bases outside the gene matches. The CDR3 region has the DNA TGTGCCAGCAGCTTTGGACTAGCGGGAGGTCGGTACTTC. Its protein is CASSFGLAGGRYF. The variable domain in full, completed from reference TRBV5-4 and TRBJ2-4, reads ETGVTQSPTHLIKTRGQQVTLRCSSQSGHNTVSWYQQALGQGPQFIFQYYREEENGRGNFPPRFSGLQFPNYSSELNVNALELDDSALYLCASSFGLAGGRYFGAGTRLSVL.

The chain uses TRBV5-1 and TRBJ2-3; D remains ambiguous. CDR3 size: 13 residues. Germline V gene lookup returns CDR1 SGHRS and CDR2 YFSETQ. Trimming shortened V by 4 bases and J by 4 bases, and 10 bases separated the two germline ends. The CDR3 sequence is CASSGDGADTQYF. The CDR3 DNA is TGCGCCAGCAGCGGGGATGGGGCAGATACGCAGTATTTT. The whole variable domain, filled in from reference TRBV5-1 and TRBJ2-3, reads KAGVTQTPRYLIKTRGQQVTLSCSPISGHRSVSWYQQTPGQGLQFLFEYFSETQRNKGNFPGRFSGRQFSNSRSEMNVSTLELGDSALYLCASSGDGADTQYFGPGTRLTVL.

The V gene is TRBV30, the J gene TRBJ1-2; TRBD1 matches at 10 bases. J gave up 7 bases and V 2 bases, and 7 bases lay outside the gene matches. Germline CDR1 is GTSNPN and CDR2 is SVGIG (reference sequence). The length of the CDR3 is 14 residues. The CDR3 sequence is CAWSPLTGGSGYTF. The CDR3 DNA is TGTGCCTGGAGTCCACTGACAGGGGGCTCTGGCTACACCTTC.

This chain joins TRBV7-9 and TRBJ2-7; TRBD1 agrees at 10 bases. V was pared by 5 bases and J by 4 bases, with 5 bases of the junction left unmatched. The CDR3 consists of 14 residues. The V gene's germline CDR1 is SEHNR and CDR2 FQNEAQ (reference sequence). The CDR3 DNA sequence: TGTGCCAGCAGCCCGGGACAGGGGCTTTACGAGCAGTACTTC. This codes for CASSPGQGLYEQYF.

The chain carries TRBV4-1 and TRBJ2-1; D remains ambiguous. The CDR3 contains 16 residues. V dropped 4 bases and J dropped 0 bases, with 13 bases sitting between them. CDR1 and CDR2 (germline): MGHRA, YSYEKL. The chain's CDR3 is CASSPSPGASYNEQFF. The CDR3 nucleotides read TGCGCCAGCAGCCCATCCCCCGGAGCCTCCTACAATGAGCAGTTCTTC.

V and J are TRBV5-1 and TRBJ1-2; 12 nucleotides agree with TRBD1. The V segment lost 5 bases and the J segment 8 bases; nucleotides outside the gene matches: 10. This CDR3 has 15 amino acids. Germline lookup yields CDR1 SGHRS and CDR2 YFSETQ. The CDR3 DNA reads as TGCGCCAGCAGACCCTGGGGACAGGGGGCTGTCGGCTACACCTTC. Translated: CASRPWGQGAVGYTF.

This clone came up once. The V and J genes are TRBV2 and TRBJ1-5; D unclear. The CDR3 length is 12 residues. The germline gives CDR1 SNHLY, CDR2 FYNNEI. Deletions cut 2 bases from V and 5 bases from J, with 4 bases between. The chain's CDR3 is CASSEWHQPQHF. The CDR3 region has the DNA TGTGCCAGCAGTGAATGGCATCAGCCCCAGCATTTT.